One sample yielded the 25 T cell receptor beta chains listed below, sequenced in a study of T cells after yellow fever vaccination. TCRdb re-called the 5' RACE reads through MiXCR, storing one row per CDR3 protein. This table holds some 500,000 distinct CDR3 sequences, about 14% found once. Sequencing was performed on PBMCs, taken on the day of the yellow fever booster vaccination. The receptors shown here come from a man younger than 45 who received the YFV17D yellow fever vaccine.

V is TRBV20-1 and J is TRBJ2-3; TRBD2 agrees at 10 bases. CDR1 DFQATT and CDR2 SNEGSKA come from the germline V gene (reference sequence). The CDR3 has 14 amino acids. With V trimmed by 3 bases and J by 0 bases, 0 bases remained unmatched. The CDR3 spells CSARTSGSTDTQYF. In nucleotides, the CDR3 is TGCAGTGCTAGGACTAGCGGGAGCACAGATACGCAGTATTTT.

CDR3 DNA: TGCGCCAGCAGCCTAGCGGGGAGGGCAGATACGCAGTATTTT. This translates into CASSLAGRADTQYF. The V call is TRBV5-1, the J call TRBJ2-3; 9 positions agree with TRBD2. V lost 4 bases, J lost 4 bases, and 4 bases stayed unmatched. CDR1 is SGHRS and CDR2 is YFSETQ in the germline V gene. This CDR3 spans 14 amino acids.

CDR3 bases: TGTGCCAGCAGCCGCAGAAGCGGGGGCTCCTACGAGCAGTACTTC. It specifies CASSRRSGGSYEQYF. The chain couples TRBV7-2 to TRBJ2-7; TRBD2 matches at 8 bases. The V segment lost 5 bases and the J segment 0 bases; nucleotides outside the gene matches: 6. The CDR3 runs 15 residues. Per the germline V gene, CDR1 is SGHTA and CDR2 is FQGNSA.

This clonotype was counted between two and nine times. The chain is built from TRBV5-1 and TRBJ1-6; 9 positions match TRBD1. The CDR3 is made up of 15 amino acids. Germline V lookup: CDR1 SGHRS, CDR2 YFSETQ. With 4 bases clipped from V and 9 bases from J, the junction kept 8 bases outside the gene matches. DNA of the CDR3: TGCGCCAGCAGCGATCCGGGACAGGGAAGTTCACCCCTCCACTTT. It encodes CASSDPGQGSSPLHF.

This chain links TRBV6-5 with TRBJ2-1; 7 bases fit TRBD2. The CDR3 has 15 amino acids. J lost 3 bases, V lost 2 bases, and 4 bases had no gene match. Germline V lookup: CDR1 MNHEY, CDR2 SVGAGI. The CDR3 spells CASSYDSSGYNEQFF. The CDR3 coding sequence is TGTGCCAGCAGTTACGATTCTAGCGGCTACAATGAGCAGTTCTTC.

This clonotype was observed a few times. The rearrangement joins TRBV7-2 to TRBJ2-5, with TRBD2 as a possible D gene (5 bases). Germline CDR1 SGHTA, CDR2 FQGNSA. The CDR3 runs to 14 residues. Trimming removed 4 bases from V and 0 bases from J, with 9 bases in between. CDR3 amino acids: CASSSYGDQETQYF. In nucleotides, the CDR3 is TGTGCCAGCAGCTCCTACGGGGACCAAGAGACCCAGTACTTC.

This clonotype was seen only a few times. The rearrangement joins TRBV5-5 to TRBJ1-4; D is uncertain. The V end was cut by 0 bases, the J end by 7 bases, with 10 bases between. This CDR3 is built from 14 residues. Germline values: CDR1 SGHKS, CDR2 YYEKEE (reference sequence). The CDR3 loop reads CASSLVTASEKLFF. The CDR3 nucleotides read TGTGCCAGCAGCTTGGTGACTGCAAGTGAAAAACTGTTTTTT.

This clonotype came up a few times. This chain links TRBV20-1 with TRBJ1-3; possibly TRBD1 for D (5 bases). The germline CDR1 and CDR2 sequences are DFQATT and SNEGSKA (reference sequence). This CDR3 is built from 15 residues. V was shortened by 5 bases and J by 0 bases, with 14 bases between the two germline ends. This CDR3 reads CSAYRGGNSGNTIYF. CDR3 bases: TGCAGTGCTTATCGGGGGGGTAACTCTGGAAACACCATATATTTT.

This chain uses TRBV5-1 with TRBJ2-1; 10 bases fit TRBD1. This CDR3 is built from 16 residues. V was pared by 4 bases and J by 7 bases, with 11 bases of the junction left unmatched. Germline values: CDR1 SGHRS, CDR2 YFSETQ. The CDR3 spells CASSTRQGAGGNEQFF. The CDR3 coding sequence is TGCGCCAGCAGCACCCGACAGGGGGCAGGAGGGAATGAGCAGTTCTTC. Supplemented by reference TRBV5-1 and TRBJ2-1, the full variable domain reads KAGVTQTPRYLIKTRGQQVTLSCSPISGHRSVSWYQQTPGQGLQFLFEYFSETQRNKGNFPGRFSGRQFSNSRSEMNVSTLELGDSALYLCASSTRQGAGGNEQFFGPGTRLTVL.

This clonotype was found many times. V is TRBV24-1 and J is TRBJ2-5; D is tentatively TRBD1 or TRBD2 (5 bases each). Germline CDR1 reads KGHDR; CDR2 reads SFDVKD. The CDR3 is 17 amino acids. Trimming shortened V by 4 bases and J by 1 base, and 18 bases separated the two germline ends. The CDR3 loop reads CATSDPGGSASQETQYF. Written as DNA, the CDR3 is TGTGCCACCAGTGACCCTGGGGGATCCGCCAGCCAAGAGACCCAGTACTTC.

Only a few counts were recorded for this clonotype. This chain uses TRBV7-3 with TRBJ2-7, with 8 bases identical to TRBD1. This CDR3 region has 14 residues. V lost 5 bases and J lost 3; bases outside the gene matches: 6. Germline CDR1 SGHTA, CDR2 FQGTGA. CDR3 nucleotides: TGTGCCAGCAGCCGAACAGGGGGAGGCTACGAGCAGTACTTC. Its translation: CASSRTGGGYEQYF. The full variable domain, its missing parts supplied by reference TRBV7-3 and TRBJ2-7, is GAGVSQTPSNKVTEKGKYVELRCDPISGHTALYWYRQSLGQGPEFLIYFQGTGAADDSGLPNDRFFAVRPEGSVSTLKIQRTERGDSAVYLCASSRTGGGYEQYFGPGTRLTVT.

Written as DNA, the CDR3 is TGTGCCAGCAGTTTCTACTTAGCGGGGCCTGAGCAGTTCTTC. Its translation is CASSFYLAGPEQFF. The chain is built from TRBV12-3 or TRBV12-4 and TRBJ2-1; 8 bases are a match to TRBD2. Trimming took 3 bases from V and 9 from J; bases not matched to a gene: 7. CDR3 size: 14 residues.

This clonotype was observed a few times. The rearrangement links TRBV28 to TRBJ2-5; D is possibly TRBD2 (8 bases). This CDR3 is built from 15 residues. V was cut by 3 bases and J by 7 bases, with 18 bases left in between. The germline V gene encodes CDR1 MDHEN and CDR2 SYDVKM. The CDR3 protein is CASSLTGGGPGTQYF. As DNA, the CDR3 is TGTGCCAGCAGTTTGACGGGAGGGGGCCCAGGGACCCAGTACTTC.

The chain is built from TRBV7-4 and TRBJ2-3, with 12 bases identical to TRBD2. The CDR3 is 17 residues long. V gave up 2 bases and J gave up 5 bases; unmatched junction bases: 8. Germline values: CDR1 SGHVT, CDR2 SQSDAQ. The CDR3 spells CASSLTRTSGDEDTQYF. CDR3 in DNA: TGTGCCAGCAGCTTAACCCGGACTAGCGGGGACGAAGATACGCAGTATTTT.

The DNA of the CDR3 is TGCAGTGCTAGAGGCCCTAGAGCGAACACAGATACGCAGTATTTT. It yields the protein CSARGPRANTDTQYF. The chain carries TRBV20-1 and TRBJ2-3; D unresolved. V was pared by 1 base and J by 2 bases, with 13 bases between. CDR1 DFQATT and CDR2 SNEGSKA come from the germline V gene (reference sequence). CDR3 size: 15 residues.

J is TRBJ2-7 and V is TRBV7-8; D remains ambiguous. In germline, CDR1 is SGHVS, CDR2 FQNEAQ. The length of the CDR3 is 14 residues. Trimming removed 3 bases from V and 2 bases from J, with 11 bases in between. CDR3 bases: TGTGCCAGCAGCTTTTTCCCCTTAACCTACGAGCAGTACTTC. This codes for CASSFFPLTYEQYF.

The genes are TRBV3-1 and TRBJ2-5; 7 bases agree with TRBD2. The CDR3 has 21 amino acids. J was trimmed by 6 bases and V by 2 bases; bases with no gene match: 27. CDR1 and CDR2 (germline): LGHDT, YNNKEL (reference sequence). CDR3 DNA sequence: TGTGCCAGCAGCCAACCTAATCCAGCGGGACCTAAAGCCCCCCGAGCGAAGACCCAGTACTTC. It is translated as CASSQPNPAGPKAPRAKTQYF.

This clonotype occurred a few times. The genes are TRBV27 and TRBJ2-7; TRBD2 matches 11 bases. CDR1 MNHEY and CDR2 SMNVEV come from the germline V gene (reference sequence). With V trimmed by 3 bases and J by 2 bases, 6 bases remained unmatched. CDR3 length equals 16 residues. The CDR3 is CASSFTSGSGTYEQYF. CDR3 coding DNA: TGTGCCAGCAGTTTTACTAGCGGGAGTGGAACCTACGAGCAGTACTTC.

The rearrangement uses TRBV28 and TRBJ2-7; 9 nucleotides align to TRBD1. Germline CDR1 reads MDHEN; CDR2 reads SYDVKM. The J segment lost 3 bases and the V segment lost 5 bases, leaving 11 bases of the junction unmatched. The CDR3 has 16 residues. This chain's CDR3 is CASSAVGTGPLYEQYF. Here the CDR3 DNA reads TGTGCCAGCAGTGCAGTCGGGACAGGGCCCCTCTACGAGCAGTACTTC.

This chain joins TRBV11-2 and TRBJ2-3; D not certain. The CDR3 extends over 14 amino acids. Trimming pared 5 bases from V and 4 bases from J, leaving 13 bases between. Looked up from germline, CDR1 is SGHAT and CDR2 is FQNNGV. CDR3 bases: TGTGCCAGCAGCCCAGGACCTCAGGCAGATACGCAGTATTTT. Its protein product is CASSPGPQADTQYF. The entire variable domain, with the rest obtained from reference TRBV11-2 and TRBJ2-3, is as follows: EAGVAQSPRYKIIEKRQSVAFWCNPISGHATLYWYQQILGQGPKLLIQFQNNGVVDDSQLPKDRFSAERLKGVDSTLKIQPAKLEDSAVYLCASSPGPQADTQYFGPGTRLTVL.

This clonotype was counted only a few times. The chain links TRBV15 to TRBJ1-1, with TRBD1 as a possible D gene (6 bases). The V gene lost 5 bases and the J gene lost 5 bases, with 15 bases spanning the gap. CDR3 length equals 14 residues. The germline V gene encodes CDR1 LNHNV and CDR2 YYDKDF (reference sequence). The chain's CDR3 is CATSRPHQGTEAFF. The CDR3 DNA reads TGTGCCACCAGCCGACCTCATCAGGGGACTGAAGCTTTCTTT. The full variable domain, with the rest looked up from reference TRBV15 and TRBJ1-1, is DAMVIQNPRYQVTQFGKPVTLSCSQTLNHNVMYWYQQKSSQAPKLLFHYYDKDFNNEADTPDNFQSRRPNTSFCFLDIRSPGLGDTAMYLCATSRPHQGTEAFFGQGTRLTVV.

This clonotype has a handful of counts. The rearrangement links TRBV21-1 to TRBJ2-6; TRBD1 is the table's D call, not checked against the DNA. TRBV21-1 is classified as a pseudogene. This CDR3 is built from 14 residues. The CDR3 is CASSRGLGANVLTF. CDR3 bases: TGTGCCAGCTCCAGGGGGCTTGGGGCCAACGTCCTGACTTTC.

V is TRBV6-5 and J is TRBJ1-2; 7 nucleotides line up with TRBD1. The germline V gene has CDR1 MNHEY and CDR2 SVGAGI. The CDR3 has 12 residues. V was pared by 7 bases and J by 7 bases, with 6 bases of the junction left unmatched. The DNA for the CDR3 is TGTGCCAGCAATAACCACAGGGGTGGCTACACCTTC. Translation: CASNNHRGGYTF.

This clonotype was seen repeatedly, ten times or more. The chain uses TRBV11-2 and TRBJ2-5, with D possibly being TRBD2 (7 bases). The V end lost 4 bases, the J end lost 4 bases, and 16 bases lay between the germline ends. CDR3 length: 15 residues. CDR1 and CDR2 from the germline V gene are SGHAT and FQNNGV. CDR3 protein: CASSSRWEGGETQYF. The DNA of the CDR3 is TGTGCCAGCAGCTCCCGCTGGGAGGGGGGAGAGACCCAGTACTTC.

The chain links TRBV7-2 to TRBJ2-5; no clear D. The CDR3 contains 14 residues. Between the trimmed V and J ends, which lost 1 base and 4 bases, there was a span of 10 bases. Germline-derived CDR1 and CDR2 are SGHTA and FQGNSA. CDR3 residues: CASSLEDSSETQYF. The CDR3 nucleotides read TGTGCCAGCAGCTTAGAAGATAGCTCAGAGACCCAGTACTTC.